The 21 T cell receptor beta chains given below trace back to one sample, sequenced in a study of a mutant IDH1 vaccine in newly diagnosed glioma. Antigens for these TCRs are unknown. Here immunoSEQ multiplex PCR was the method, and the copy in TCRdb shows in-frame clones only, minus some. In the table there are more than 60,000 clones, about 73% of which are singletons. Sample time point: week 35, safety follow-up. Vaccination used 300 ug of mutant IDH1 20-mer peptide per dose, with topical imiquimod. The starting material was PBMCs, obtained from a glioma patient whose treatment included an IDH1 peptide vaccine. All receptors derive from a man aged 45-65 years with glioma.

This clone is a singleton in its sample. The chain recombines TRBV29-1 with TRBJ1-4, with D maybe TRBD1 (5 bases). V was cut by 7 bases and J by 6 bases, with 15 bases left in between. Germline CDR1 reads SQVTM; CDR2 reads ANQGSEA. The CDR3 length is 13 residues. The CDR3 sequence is CSGGGGGDEKLFF. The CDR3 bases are TGCAGCGGCGGGGGAGGAGGCGATGAAAAACTGTTTTTT.

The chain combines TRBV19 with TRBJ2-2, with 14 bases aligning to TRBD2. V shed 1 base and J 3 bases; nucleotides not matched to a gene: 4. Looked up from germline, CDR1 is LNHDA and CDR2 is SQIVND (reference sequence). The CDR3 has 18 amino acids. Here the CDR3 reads CASSIGLAGGLDTGELFF. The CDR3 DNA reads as TGTGCCAGTAGTATAGGACTAGCGGGGGGGCTTGACACCGGGGAGCTGTTTTTT.

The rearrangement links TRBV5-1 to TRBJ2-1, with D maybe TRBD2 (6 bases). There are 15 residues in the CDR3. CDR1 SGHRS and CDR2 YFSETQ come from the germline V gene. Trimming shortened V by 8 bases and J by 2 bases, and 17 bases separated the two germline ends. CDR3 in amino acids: CASRAPGVPYNEQFF. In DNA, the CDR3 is TGCGCCAGTCGGGCCCCGGGAGTCCCCTACAATGAGCAGTTCTTC.

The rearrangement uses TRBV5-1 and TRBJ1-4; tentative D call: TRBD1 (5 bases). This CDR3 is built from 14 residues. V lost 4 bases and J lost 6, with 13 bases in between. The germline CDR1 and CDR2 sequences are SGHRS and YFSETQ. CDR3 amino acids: CASSARGDYEKLFF. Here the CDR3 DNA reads TGCGCCAGCAGCGCCCGGGGGGACTATGAAAAACTGTTTTTT. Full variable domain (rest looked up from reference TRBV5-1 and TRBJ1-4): KAGVTQTPRYLIKTRGQQVTLSCSPISGHRSVSWYQQTPGQGLQFLFEYFSETQRNKGNFPGRFSGRQFSNSRSEMNVSTLELGDSALYLCASSARGDYEKLFFGSGTQLSVL.

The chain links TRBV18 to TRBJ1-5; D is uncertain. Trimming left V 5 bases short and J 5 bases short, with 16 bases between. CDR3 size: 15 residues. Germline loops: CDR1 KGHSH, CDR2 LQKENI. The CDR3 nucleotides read TGTGCCAGCTCATCAAGTGCTTCTATCGATCAGCCCCAGCATTTT. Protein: CASSSSASIDQPQHF.

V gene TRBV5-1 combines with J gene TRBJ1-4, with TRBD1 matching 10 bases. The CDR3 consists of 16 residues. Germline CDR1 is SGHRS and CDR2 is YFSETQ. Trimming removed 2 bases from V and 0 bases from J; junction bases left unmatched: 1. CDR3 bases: TGCGCCAGCAGCTTCGGACAGGGGGCAACTAATGAAAAACTGTTTTTT. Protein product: CASSFGQGATNEKLFF.

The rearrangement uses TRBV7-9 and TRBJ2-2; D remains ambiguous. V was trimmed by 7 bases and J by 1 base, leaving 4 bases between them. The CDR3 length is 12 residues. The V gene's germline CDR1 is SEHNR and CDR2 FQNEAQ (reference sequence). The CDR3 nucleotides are TGTGCCAGCACCGGGAACACCGGGGAGCTGTTTTTT. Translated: CASTGNTGELFF.

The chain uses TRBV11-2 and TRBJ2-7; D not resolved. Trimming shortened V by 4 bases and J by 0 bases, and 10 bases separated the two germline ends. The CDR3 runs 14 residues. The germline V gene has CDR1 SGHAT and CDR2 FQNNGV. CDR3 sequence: CASSSGGNSYEQYF. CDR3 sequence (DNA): TGTGCCAGCAGCTCAGGTGGAAACTCCTACGAGCAGTACTTC.

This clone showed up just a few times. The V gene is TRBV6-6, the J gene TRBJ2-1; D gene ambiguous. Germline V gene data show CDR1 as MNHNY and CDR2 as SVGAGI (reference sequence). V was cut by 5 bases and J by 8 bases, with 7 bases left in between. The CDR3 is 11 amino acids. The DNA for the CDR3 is TGTGCCAGCAGTCCGATAGATGAGCAGTTCTTC. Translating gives CASSPIDEQFF.

CDR3 coding DNA: TGCGCCAGCAGTCATCCAACAGGGGATAGTTCCTACAATGAGCAGTTCTTC. Translation gives CASSHPTGDSSYNEQFF. V gene TRBV23-1 combines with J gene TRBJ2-1, with 7 bases that match TRBD1. TRBV23-1 qualifies as an ORF whose function is uncertain. Unmatched junction bases numbered 9, after V lost 3 bases and J lost 1 base. The CDR3 length is 17 residues.

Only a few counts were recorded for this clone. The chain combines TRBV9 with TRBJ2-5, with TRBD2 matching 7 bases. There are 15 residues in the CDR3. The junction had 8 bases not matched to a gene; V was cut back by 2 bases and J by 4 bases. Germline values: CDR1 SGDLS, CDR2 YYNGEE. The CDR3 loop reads CASSVGWGGTETQYF. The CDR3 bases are TGTGCCAGCAGCGTGGGGTGGGGGGGGACAGAGACCCAGTACTTC.

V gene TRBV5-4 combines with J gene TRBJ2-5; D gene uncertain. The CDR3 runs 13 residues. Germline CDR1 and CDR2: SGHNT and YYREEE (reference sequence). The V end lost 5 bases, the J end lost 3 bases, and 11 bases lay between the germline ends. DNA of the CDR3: TGTGCCAGCAGTACAGCCACAGAAGAGACCCAGTACTTC. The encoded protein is CASSTATEETQYF.

The CDR3 DNA reads as TGTGCCAGCAGCCATCGCCCGGGACAGGGGAGGCATGAGCAGTTCTTC. Protein: CASSHRPGQGRHEQFF. This chain joins TRBV14 and TRBJ2-1, with 10 nucleotides matching TRBD1. The CDR3 runs to 16 residues. The germline V gene encodes CDR1 SGHDN and CDR2 FVKESK. J gave up 8 bases and V 3 bases, and 10 bases lay outside the gene matches.

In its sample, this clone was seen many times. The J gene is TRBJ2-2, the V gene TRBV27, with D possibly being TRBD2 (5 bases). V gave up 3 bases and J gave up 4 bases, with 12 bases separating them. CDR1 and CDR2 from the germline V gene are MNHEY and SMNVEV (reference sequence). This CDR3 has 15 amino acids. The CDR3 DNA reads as TGTGCCAGCAGTTTTGAGGGTGGGTTCACCGGGGAGCTGTTTTTT. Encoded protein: CASSFEGGFTGELFF.

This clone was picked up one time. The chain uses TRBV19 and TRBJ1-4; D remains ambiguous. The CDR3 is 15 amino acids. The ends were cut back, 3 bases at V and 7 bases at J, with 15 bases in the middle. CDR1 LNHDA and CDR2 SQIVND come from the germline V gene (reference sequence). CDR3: CASSMLRGVGEKLFF. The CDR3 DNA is TGTGCCAGTAGTATGTTGCGGGGTGTGGGTGAAAAACTGTTTTTT.

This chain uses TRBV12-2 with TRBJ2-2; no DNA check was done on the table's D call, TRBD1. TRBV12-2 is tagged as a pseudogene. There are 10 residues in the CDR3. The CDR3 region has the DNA TGTGCAATGCCTGGCTTTTCGCTGTTTTTT. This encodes CAMPGFSLFF.

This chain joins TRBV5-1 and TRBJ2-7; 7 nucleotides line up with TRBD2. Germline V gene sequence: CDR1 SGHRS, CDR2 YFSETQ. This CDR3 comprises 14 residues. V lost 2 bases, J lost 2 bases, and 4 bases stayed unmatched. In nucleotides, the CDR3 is TGCGCCAGCAGCTTTGGGAGGGGCGCCTACGAGCAGTACTTC. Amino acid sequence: CASSFGRGAYEQYF. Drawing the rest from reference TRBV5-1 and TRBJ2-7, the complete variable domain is KAGVTQTPRYLIKTRGQQVTLSCSPISGHRSVSWYQQTPGQGLQFLFEYFSETQRNKGNFPGRFSGRQFSNSRSEMNVSTLELGDSALYLCASSFGRGAYEQYFGPGTRLTVT.

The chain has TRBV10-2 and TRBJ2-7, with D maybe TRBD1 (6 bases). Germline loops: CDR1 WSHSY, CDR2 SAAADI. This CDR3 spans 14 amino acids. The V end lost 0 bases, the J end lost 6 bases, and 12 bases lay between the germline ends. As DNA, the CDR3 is TGCGCCAGCAGTGAGTCGACAGGCTCTGGCGAGCAGTACTTC. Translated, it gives CASSESTGSGEQYF.

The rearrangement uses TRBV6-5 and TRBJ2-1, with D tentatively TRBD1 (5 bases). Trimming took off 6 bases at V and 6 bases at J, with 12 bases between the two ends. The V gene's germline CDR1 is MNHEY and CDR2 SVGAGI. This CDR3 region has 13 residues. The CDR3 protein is CASRDPGPNEQFF. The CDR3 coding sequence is TGTGCCAGCAGGGACCCAGGGCCCAATGAGCAGTTCTTC.

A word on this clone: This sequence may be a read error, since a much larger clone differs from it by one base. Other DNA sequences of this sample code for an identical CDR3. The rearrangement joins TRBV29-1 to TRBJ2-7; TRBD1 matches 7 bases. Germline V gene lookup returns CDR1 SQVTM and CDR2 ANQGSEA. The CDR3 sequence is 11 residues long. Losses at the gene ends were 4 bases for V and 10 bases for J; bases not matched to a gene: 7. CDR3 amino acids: CSVGVGGEQYF. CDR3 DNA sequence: TGCAGCGTTGGGGTAGGGGGCGAACAGTACTTC.

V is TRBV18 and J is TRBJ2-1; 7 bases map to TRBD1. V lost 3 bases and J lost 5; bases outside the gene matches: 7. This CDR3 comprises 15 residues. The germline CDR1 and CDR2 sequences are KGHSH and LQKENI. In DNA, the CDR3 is TGTGCCAGCTCACCTTTAGGGACAGTCCACAATGAGCAGTTCTTC. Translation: CASSPLGTVHNEQFF.